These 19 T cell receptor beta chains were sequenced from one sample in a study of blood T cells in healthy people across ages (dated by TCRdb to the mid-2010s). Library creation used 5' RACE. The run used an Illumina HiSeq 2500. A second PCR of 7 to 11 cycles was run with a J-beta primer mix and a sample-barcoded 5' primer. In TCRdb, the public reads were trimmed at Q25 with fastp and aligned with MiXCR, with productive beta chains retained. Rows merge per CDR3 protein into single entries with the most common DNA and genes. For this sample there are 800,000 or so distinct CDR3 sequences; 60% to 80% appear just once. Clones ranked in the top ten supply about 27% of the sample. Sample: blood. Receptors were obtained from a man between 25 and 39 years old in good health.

In DNA, the CDR3 is TGTGCCACCAGCAGCAGCCGGGGATGGACAGATACGCAGTATTTT. Encoded protein: CATSSSRGWTDTQYF. This rearrangement joins TRBV15 to TRBJ2-3; D may be TRBD2 (5 bases). CDR3 size: 15 residues. Germline V gene sequence: CDR1 LNHNV, CDR2 YYDKDF (reference sequence). Trimming took off 3 bases at V and 3 bases at J, with 13 bases between the two ends. The variable domain in full, with the rest retrieved from reference TRBV15 and TRBJ2-3, is DAMVIQNPRYQVTQFGKPVTLSCSQTLNHNVMYWYQQKSSQAPKLLFHYYDKDFNNEADTPDNFQSRRPNTSFCFLDIRSPGLGDTAMYLCATSSSRGWTDTQYFGPGTRLTVL.

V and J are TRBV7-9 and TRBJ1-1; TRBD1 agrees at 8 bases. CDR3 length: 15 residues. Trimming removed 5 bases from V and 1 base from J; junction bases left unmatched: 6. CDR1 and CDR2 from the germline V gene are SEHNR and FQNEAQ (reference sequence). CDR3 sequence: CASSPRQGKNTEAFF. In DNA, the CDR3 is TGTGCCAGCAGCCCTCGACAGGGGAAGAACACTGAAGCTTTCTTT.

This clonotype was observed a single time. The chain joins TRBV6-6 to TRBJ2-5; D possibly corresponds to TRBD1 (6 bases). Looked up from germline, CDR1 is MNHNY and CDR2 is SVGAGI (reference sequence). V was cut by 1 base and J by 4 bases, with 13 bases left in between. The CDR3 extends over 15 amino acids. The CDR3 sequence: CASSYLGARGETQYF. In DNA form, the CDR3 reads TGTGCCAGCAGTTACTTGGGGGCGAGAGGAGAGACCCAGTACTTC.

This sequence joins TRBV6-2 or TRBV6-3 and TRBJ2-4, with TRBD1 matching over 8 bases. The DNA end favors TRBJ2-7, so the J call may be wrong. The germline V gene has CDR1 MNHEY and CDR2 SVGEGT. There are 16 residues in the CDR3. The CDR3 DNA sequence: TGTGCCAGCAGTTACGAAACGCGGACAGGGAACTACGAGCAGTACTTC. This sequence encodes CASSYETRTGNYEQYF.

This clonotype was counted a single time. The CDR3 nucleotides read TGTGCCACCAAAGTCCCTACTCGAAGCTCCTACAATGAGCAGTTCTTC. Translating it yields CATKVPTRSSYNEQFF. This chain connects TRBV19 to TRBJ2-1; no clear D gene. V lost 10 bases and J 0 bases, leaving 19 bases between the germline ends. The CDR3 consists of 16 residues. Germline CDR1 LNHDA, CDR2 SQIVND (reference sequence).

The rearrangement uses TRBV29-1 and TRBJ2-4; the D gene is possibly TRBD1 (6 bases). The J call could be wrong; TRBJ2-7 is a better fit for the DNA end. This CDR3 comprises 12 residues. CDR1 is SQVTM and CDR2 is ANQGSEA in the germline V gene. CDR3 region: CSVVTGIYEQYF. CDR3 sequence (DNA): TGCAGCGTTGTGACAGGAATCTACGAGCAGTACTTC.

The CDR3 reads CASNRGGHDTQYF. The DNA of the CDR3 is TGTGCCAGCAACCGGGGGGGCCACGATACGCAGTATTTT. The rearrangement uses TRBV2 and TRBJ2-3; 8 positions agree with TRBD2. Per germline, CDR1 SNHLY and CDR2 FYNNEI. J gave up 6 bases and V 7 bases, and 6 bases lay outside the gene matches. The CDR3 is made up of 13 amino acids.

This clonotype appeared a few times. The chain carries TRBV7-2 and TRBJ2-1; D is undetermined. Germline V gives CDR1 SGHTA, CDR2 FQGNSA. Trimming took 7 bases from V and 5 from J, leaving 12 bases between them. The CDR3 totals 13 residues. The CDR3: CASNWALNNEQFF. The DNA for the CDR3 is TGTGCCAGCAATTGGGCCCTGAACAATGAGCAGTTCTTC. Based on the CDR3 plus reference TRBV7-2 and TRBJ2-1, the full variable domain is GAGVSQSPSNKVTEKGKDVELRCDPISGHTALYWYRQSLGQGLEFLIYFQGNSAPDKSGLPSDRFSAERTGGSVSTLTIQRTQQEDSAVYLCASNWALNNEQFFGPGTRLTVL.

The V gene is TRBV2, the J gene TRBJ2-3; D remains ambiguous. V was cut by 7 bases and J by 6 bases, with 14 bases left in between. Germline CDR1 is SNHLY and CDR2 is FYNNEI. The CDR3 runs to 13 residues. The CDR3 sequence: CASKIKTVDTQYF. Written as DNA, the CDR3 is TGTGCCAGCAAAATAAAAACGGTGGATACGCAGTATTTT.

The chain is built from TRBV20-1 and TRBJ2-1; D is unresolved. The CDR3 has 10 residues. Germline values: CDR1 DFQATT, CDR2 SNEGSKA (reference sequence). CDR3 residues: CRALKYEQFF. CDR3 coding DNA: TGCAGGGCTTTGAAATATGAGCAGTTCTTC.

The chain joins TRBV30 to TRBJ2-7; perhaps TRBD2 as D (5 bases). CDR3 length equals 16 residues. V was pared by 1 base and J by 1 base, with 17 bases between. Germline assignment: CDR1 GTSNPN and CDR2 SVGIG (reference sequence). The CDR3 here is CAWSDPRDYHSYEQYF. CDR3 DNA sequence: TGTGCCTGGAGTGACCCTCGGGATTACCATTCCTACGAGCAGTACTTC.

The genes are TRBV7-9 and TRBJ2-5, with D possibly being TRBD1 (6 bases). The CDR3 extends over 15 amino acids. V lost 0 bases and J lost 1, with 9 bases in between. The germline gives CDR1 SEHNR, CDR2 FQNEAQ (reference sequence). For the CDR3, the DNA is TGTGCCAGCAGCTTAGCCTTGGGGGCCCAAGAGACCCAGTACTTC. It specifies CASSLALGAQETQYF.

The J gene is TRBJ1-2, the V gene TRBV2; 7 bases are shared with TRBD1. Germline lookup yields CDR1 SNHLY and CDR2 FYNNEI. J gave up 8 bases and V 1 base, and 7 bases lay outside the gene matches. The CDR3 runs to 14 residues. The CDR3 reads CASSEGRGQQGYTF. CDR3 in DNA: TGTGCCAGCAGTGAAGGGAGGGGGCAACAGGGCTACACCTTC.

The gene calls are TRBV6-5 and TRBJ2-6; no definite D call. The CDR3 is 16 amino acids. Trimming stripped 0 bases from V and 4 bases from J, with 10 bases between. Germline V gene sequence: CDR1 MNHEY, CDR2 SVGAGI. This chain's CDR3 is CASSYSMVPGANVLTF. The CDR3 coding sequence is TGTGCCAGCAGTTACTCGATGGTTCCAGGGGCCAACGTCCTGACTTTC.

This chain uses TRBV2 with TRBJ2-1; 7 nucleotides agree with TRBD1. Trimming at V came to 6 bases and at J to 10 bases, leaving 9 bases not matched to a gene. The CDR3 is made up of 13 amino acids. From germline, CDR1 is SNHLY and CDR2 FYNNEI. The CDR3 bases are TGTGCCAGCAGGGATACCGGGACAGCGGAGCAGTTCTTC. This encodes CASRDTGTAEQFF. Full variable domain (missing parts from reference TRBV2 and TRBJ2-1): EPEVTQTPSHQVTQMGQEVILRCVPISNHLYFYWYRQILGQKVEFLVSFYNNEISEKSEIFDDQFSVERPDGSNFTLKIRSTKLEDSAMYFCASRDTGTAEQFFGPGTRLTVL.

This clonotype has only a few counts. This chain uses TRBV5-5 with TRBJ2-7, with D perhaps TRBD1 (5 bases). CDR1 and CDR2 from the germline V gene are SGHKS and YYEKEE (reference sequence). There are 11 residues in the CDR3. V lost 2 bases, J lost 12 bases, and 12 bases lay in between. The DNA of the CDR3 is TGTGCCAGCAGCTTCGACAGATTTTTGTACTTC. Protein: CASSFDRFLYF.

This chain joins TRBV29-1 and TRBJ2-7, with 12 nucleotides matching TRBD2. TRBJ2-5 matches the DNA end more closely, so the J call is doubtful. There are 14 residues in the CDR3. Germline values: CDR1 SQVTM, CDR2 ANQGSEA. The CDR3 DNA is TGCAGCGTGGGGCGGACTAGCGGGGCGGAGACCCAGTACTTC. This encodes CSVGRTSGAETQYF.

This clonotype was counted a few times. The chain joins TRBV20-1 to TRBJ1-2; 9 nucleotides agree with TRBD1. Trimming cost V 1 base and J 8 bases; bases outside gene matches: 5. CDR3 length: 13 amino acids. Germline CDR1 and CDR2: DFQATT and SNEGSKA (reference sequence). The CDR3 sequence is CSARGDREAGYTF. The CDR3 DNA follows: TGCAGTGCTAGAGGGGACAGGGAAGCGGGCTACACCTTC.

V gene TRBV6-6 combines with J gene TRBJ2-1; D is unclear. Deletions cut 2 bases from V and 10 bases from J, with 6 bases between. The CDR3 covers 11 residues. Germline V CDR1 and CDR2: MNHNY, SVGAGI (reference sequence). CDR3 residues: CASSYPPEQFF. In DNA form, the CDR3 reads TGTGCCAGCAGTTACCCCCCCGAGCAGTTCTTC.